The 30 T cell receptor beta chains below were found in one sample sequenced in a study of T cells in Graves' hyperthyroidism and ophthalmopathy. Using RNA transcripts as the source, TCR beta CDR3 regions were amplified. First-round RT-PCR targeting the TCR CDR3 was performed with the HTBI primer set. MiXCR, run by TCRdb on the multiplex PCR reads, gives a single entry per CDR3 protein. The data show hundreds of thousands of distinct CDR3 sequences, approximately 14% seen once. The sequenced sample was blood. Receptors were obtained from a woman aged 35 to 49 with Graves' hyperthyroidism.

This clonotype has only a few counts. V gene TRBV2 combines with J gene TRBJ2-5; either TRBD1 or TRBD2 may fit D (5 bases each). Trimming removed 11 bases at V and 0 bases at J, with 25 bases between. The CDR3 totals 17 residues. Germline CDR1 SNHLY, CDR2 FYNNEI. The CDR3 region has the DNA TGTGCCGGTAATCCCGGGACGGGGTCGAGGTACCAAGAGACCCAGTACTTC. Translating it yields CAGNPGTGSRYQETQYF.

At least ten counts were recorded for this clonotype. V and J are TRBV28 and TRBJ2-7; unclear D gene. V was pared by 2 bases and J by 2 bases, with 10 bases between. This CDR3 is 14 amino acids long. CDR1 is MDHEN and CDR2 is SYDVKM in the germline V gene. The CDR3 sequence: CASSLRPTPYEQYF. CDR3 nucleotides: TGTGCCAGCAGTTTACGCCCTACCCCCTACGAGCAGTACTTC.

In this sample, this clonotype turned up many times. The chain links TRBV19 to TRBJ2-7; 7 nucleotides line up with TRBD1. With 9 bases clipped from V and 1 base from J, the junction kept 6 bases outside the gene matches. This CDR3 contains 13 residues. Looked up from germline, CDR1 is LNHDA and CDR2 is SQIVND (reference sequence). The CDR3 is CASTGTASYEQYF. In nucleotides, the CDR3 is TGTGCCAGCACCGGGACAGCGTCCTACGAGCAGTACTTC.

This clonotype appeared many times. This sequence joins TRBV11-1 and TRBJ1-1; D is unresolved. This CDR3 region has 14 residues. V was cut by 6 bases and J by 4 bases, with 15 bases left in between. Germline V lookup: CDR1 SGHAT, CDR2 FQDESV (reference sequence). The CDR3 protein is CASRQRAFGTEAFF. The CDR3, as DNA: TGTGCCAGCAGGCAACGGGCGTTCGGCACTGAAGCTTTCTTT.

This clonotype was counted many times. V usage is TRBV11-2 and J usage is TRBJ2-1; D is unresolved. This CDR3 comprises 14 residues. V lost 5 bases and J 8 bases, leaving 16 bases between the germline ends. The germline V gene has CDR1 SGHAT and CDR2 FQNNGV. This CDR3 reads CASSPIEAIHEQFF. CDR3 coding DNA: TGTGCCAGCAGCCCCATTGAAGCGATCCATGAGCAGTTCTTC.

This clonotype was recorded many times. The V gene is TRBV6-1, the J gene TRBJ2-7, with 11 bases fitting TRBD1. The CDR3 totals 15 residues. Looked up from germline, CDR1 is MNHNS and CDR2 is SASEGT. V gave up 3 bases and J gave up 6 bases; unmatched junction bases: 7. CDR3 DNA sequence: TGTGCCAGCAGTGATGCCGGACAGGGGGCTGGCGAGCAGTACTTC. Encoded protein: CASSDAGQGAGEQYF.

This clonotype was observed a few times. V gene TRBV28 combines with J gene TRBJ2-3, with no clear D. Germline V gene lookup returns CDR1 MDHEN and CDR2 SYDVKM. V was clipped by 2 bases and J by 7 bases, with 16 bases between them. This CDR3 is 15 amino acids long. CDR3 nucleotide sequence: TGTGCCAGCAGTTTACAGGCCACCGGTGCTAATACGCAGTATTTT. Its translation is CASSLQATGANTQYF. The whole variable domain, filled in from reference TRBV28 and TRBJ2-3, reads DVKVTQSSRYLVKRTGEKVFLECVQDMDHENMFWYRQDPGLGLRLIYFSYDVKMKEKGDIPEGYSVSREKKERFSLILESASTNQTSMYLCASSLQATGANTQYFGPGTRLTVL.

This clonotype was counted at least ten times. The chain combines TRBV2 with TRBJ1-5; 7 nucleotides line up with TRBD1. CDR3 length: 14 amino acids. V lost 5 bases to trimming and J lost 6 bases; unmatched junction nucleotides: 7. Germline V gene sequence: CDR1 SNHLY, CDR2 FYNNEI. The CDR3 sequence: CASSTQGKGQPQHF. CDR3 nucleotides: TGTGCCAGCAGTACACAGGGGAAGGGTCAGCCCCAGCATTTT.

Only one count was recorded for this clonotype. V and J are TRBV29-1 and TRBJ1-3; no clear D gene. V was clipped by 5 bases and J by 6 bases, with 5 bases between them. Germline CDR1 is SQVTM and CDR2 is ANQGSEA. This CDR3 contains 10 residues. CDR3 sequence: CSVLENTIYF. CDR3 sequence (DNA): TGCAGCGTTTTAGAAAACACCATATATTTT.

This clonotype showed up many times. The chain joins TRBV2 to TRBJ1-5; a possible D gene is TRBD1 (5 bases). This CDR3 contains 13 residues. Trimming cost V 5 bases and J 7 bases, with 12 bases left between them. Germline CDR1 SNHLY, CDR2 FYNNEI. Written as DNA, the CDR3 is TGTGCCAGCAGTCCAGGGCGGGAACAGCCCCAGCATTTT. Translation: CASSPGREQPQHF.

In this sample, this clonotype turned up a few times. The gene calls are TRBV20-1 and TRBJ2-7; 7 bases agree with TRBD2. Germline-derived CDR1 and CDR2 are DFQATT and SNEGSKA (reference sequence). The ends lost 6 bases at V and 5 bases at J; junction bases unmatched: 16. The CDR3 length is 15 residues. CDR3: CSAAEGEGLFHEQYF. The CDR3 nucleotides are TGCAGTGCCGCTGAAGGGGAGGGCCTCTTCCACGAGCAGTACTTC.

This clonotype was counted ten times or more. The chain couples TRBV12-3 or TRBV12-4 to TRBJ1-5; tentatively, D is TRBD1 (6 bases). The V end was cut by 5 bases, the J end by 0 bases, with 29 bases between. The CDR3 has 21 residues. The CDR3 protein is CASSRLFRRTATDYSNQPQHF. The CDR3 nucleotides read TGTGCCAGCAGTCGTCTCTTCCGGAGGACAGCGACGGATTATAGCAATCAGCCCCAGCATTTT.

The chain has TRBV7-9 and TRBJ2-1; 9 bases map to TRBD2. The CDR3 is 17 amino acids. The V gene's germline CDR1 is SEHNR and CDR2 FQNEAQ (reference sequence). V lost 4 bases and J lost 8; bases outside the gene matches: 15. The CDR3 here is CASSSELRASGTHEQFF. The DNA of the CDR3 is TGTGCCAGCAGCTCCGAACTGAGGGCTAGCGGGACCCATGAGCAGTTCTTC.

This clonotype appeared many times. The V and J genes are TRBV29-1 and TRBJ2-3; 12 bases agree with TRBD2. CDR3 size: 16 residues. Germline CDR1 SQVTM, CDR2 ANQGSEA. The V segment lost 6 bases and the J segment 0 bases; nucleotides outside the gene matches: 7. DNA for the CDR3: TGCAGCGTGGAGCCGGGACTAGCGGGTAGCACAGATACGCAGTATTTT. Amino acid sequence: CSVEPGLAGSTDTQYF.

This clonotype appeared many times. This chain connects TRBV5-1 to TRBJ2-7; possibly TRBD1 for D (5 bases). The V gene's germline CDR1 is SGHRS and CDR2 YFSETQ. V was pared by 2 bases and J by 0 bases, with 9 bases between. The CDR3 runs 14 residues. Written as DNA, the CDR3 is TGCGCCAGCAGCTTCTACAGGTCCTCCTACGAGCAGTACTTC. This translates into CASSFYRSSYEQYF. The whole variable domain, remainder taken from reference TRBV5-1 and TRBJ2-7, is KAGVTQTPRYLIKTRGQQVTLSCSPISGHRSVSWYQQTPGQGLQFLFEYFSETQRNKGNFPGRFSGRQFSNSRSEMNVSTLELGDSALYLCASSFYRSSYEQYFGPGTRLTVT.

The chain recombines TRBV27 with TRBJ2-2; 12 nucleotides line up with TRBD2. This CDR3 contains 19 residues. Germline loops: CDR1 MNHEY, CDR2 SMNVEV (reference sequence). Losses at the gene ends were 3 bases for V and 5 bases for J; bases not matched to a gene: 13. CDR3 DNA sequence: TGTGCCAGCAGTTTCAATTTACTAGCGGGAGGTTTCGAAACCGGGGAGCTGTTTTTT. Its protein is CASSFNLLAGGFETGELFF.

This clonotype was observed at least ten times. The chain links TRBV24-1 to TRBJ2-3; no clear D gene. The V and J ends lost 3 bases and 3 bases respectively, with 12 bases between them. Germline CDR1 reads KGHDR; CDR2 reads SFDVKD. The CDR3 extends over 15 amino acids. In DNA form, the CDR3 reads TGTGCCACCAGTGATGCAACGGGTCTAACAGATACGCAGTATTTT. As protein: CATSDATGLTDTQYF.

The V call is TRBV6-1, the J call TRBJ2-7; 7 bases line up with TRBD1. The V gene's germline CDR1 is MNHNS and CDR2 SASEGT. J gave up 5 bases and V 7 bases, and 8 bases lay outside the gene matches. The CDR3 consists of 13 residues. CDR3 loop: CASKTGALHEQYF. In nucleotides, the CDR3 is TGTGCCAGCAAAACAGGGGCCCTCCACGAGCAGTACTTC.

This clonotype has a count of ten or more. The CDR3 here is CAISRRSIDSGDEQFF. In DNA form, the CDR3 reads TGTGCCATCAGTCGGAGGTCTATAGACTCGGGGGATGAGCAGTTCTTC. The chain has TRBV10-3 and TRBJ2-1; D is possibly TRBD2 (6 bases). V was trimmed by 5 bases and J by 8 bases, leaving 22 bases between them. Germline V gives CDR1 ENHRY, CDR2 SYGVKD. This CDR3 is built from 16 residues.

The rearrangement uses TRBV5-6 and TRBJ2-1; TRBD2 aligns across 13 bases. V lost 6 bases and J lost 7; bases outside the gene matches: 22. The CDR3 totals 20 residues. Germline V lookup: CDR1 SGHDT, CDR2 YYEEEE. The CDR3 spells CASNEHGLAGEGPPGNEQFF. Written as DNA, the CDR3 is TGTGCCAGCAATGAACACGGACTAGCGGGAGAAGGGCCTCCGGGGAATGAGCAGTTCTTC.

This clonotype was recorded at least ten times. The chain carries TRBV5-1 and TRBJ2-1, with TRBD1 matching over 8 bases. Germline-derived CDR1 and CDR2 are SGHRS and YFSETQ. Losses at the gene ends were 4 bases for V and 8 bases for J; bases not matched to a gene: 8. The CDR3 spans 14 residues. CDR3 DNA sequence: TGCGCCAGCAGCCCACAGGGGGATAAGGATGAGCAGTTCTTC. It specifies CASSPQGDKDEQFF.

Note on this clonotype: A single base separates this from a much larger clone, so it may be a read error. This chain links TRBV9 with TRBJ2-1; 8 bases fit TRBD2. The germline CDR1 and CDR2 sequences are SGDLS and YYNGEE. Unmatched junction bases numbered 8, after V lost 3 bases and J lost 0 bases. The CDR3 is made up of 17 amino acids. CDR3 region: CASSAAGLADSYNEQFF. The CDR3 coding sequence is TGTGCCAGCAGCGCAGCCGGACTAGCTGACTCCTACAATGAGCAGTTCTTC.

This clonotype was picked up many times. The rearrangement uses TRBV2 and TRBJ2-1; 11 bases are shared with TRBD2. Looked up from germline, CDR1 is SNHLY and CDR2 is FYNNEI. V shed 5 bases, J shed 4 bases, and the junction held 7 bases outside the gene matches. This CDR3 has 16 amino acids. The CDR3 region is CASSQIGTSGYNEQFF. The CDR3 DNA sequence: TGTGCCAGCAGTCAAATCGGGACTAGCGGTTACAATGAGCAGTTCTTC.

This clonotype appeared many times. V gene TRBV5-6 combines with J gene TRBJ2-3; the D is unclear. The CDR3 runs 12 residues. CDR1 SGHDT and CDR2 YYEEEE come from the germline V gene. Trimming pared 4 bases from V and 2 bases from J, leaving 5 bases between. The CDR3 loop is CASSKTTDTQYF. The CDR3 coding sequence is TGTGCCAGCAGCAAAACCACAGATACGCAGTATTTT.

The sample holds a few counts of this clonotype. The chain carries TRBV3-1 and TRBJ2-4; perhaps TRBD1 as D (6 bases). From germline, CDR1 is LGHDT and CDR2 YNNKEL (reference sequence). This CDR3 contains 15 residues. V shed 2 bases and J shed 6 bases, with 14 bases lying between them. CDR3 DNA sequence: TGTGCCAGCAGCCAAAACGATTTCAGGGGAAACATTCAGTACTTC. Translating it yields CASSQNDFRGNIQYF. Based on the CDR3 plus reference TRBV3-1 and TRBJ2-4, the full variable domain is DTAVSQTPKYLVTQMGNDKSIKCEQNLGHDTMYWYKQDSKKFLKIMFSYNNKELIINETVPNRFSPKSPDKAHLNLHINSLELGDSAVYFCASSQNDFRGNIQYFGAGTRLSVL.

Ten or more counts support this clonotype. The CDR3 region has the DNA TGCAGTGCTAGGGACTTCACTAGCGGGAGATACAATGAGCAGTTCTTC. Protein product: CSARDFTSGRYNEQFF. The chain is built from TRBV20-1 and TRBJ2-1, with 11 positions matching TRBD2. The V segment lost 3 bases and the J segment 4 bases; nucleotides outside the gene matches: 8. Germline CDR1 is DFQATT and CDR2 is SNEGSKA (reference sequence). The CDR3 extends over 16 amino acids.

This clonotype was recorded a few times. At one boundary the junction diverges from the germline segment, which might be a read error. The chain recombines TRBV19 with TRBJ2-6; either TRBD1 or TRBD2 may fit D (5 bases each). Germline V gene lookup returns CDR1 LNHDA and CDR2 SQIVND (reference sequence). The CDR3 is 16 residues long. CDR3 in amino acids: CASSLEGNSGANVLTF. Here the CDR3 DNA reads TGTGCCAGTAGTTTAGAGGGGAACTCTGGGGCCAACGTCCTGACTTTC.

The sample holds many counts of this clonotype. The chain carries TRBV2 and TRBJ2-5; D may correspond to TRBD1 or TRBD2 (5 bases each). Germline assignment: CDR1 SNHLY and CDR2 FYNNEI. The V end was cut by 4 bases, the J end by 4 bases, with 13 bases between. The CDR3 has 14 residues. The chain's CDR3 is CASSVWQGRETQYF. The DNA for the CDR3 is TGTGCCAGCAGTGTGTGGCAGGGACGAGAGACCCAGTACTTC.

This clonotype was seen ten or more times. The chain combines TRBV28 with TRBJ2-3; 11 bases map to TRBD1. The J segment lost 6 bases and the V segment lost 4 bases, leaving 3 bases of the junction unmatched. The germline CDR1 and CDR2 sequences are MDHEN and SYDVKM. CDR3 length: 14 residues. CDR3 sequence: CASSSGQGVDTQYF. The CDR3 nucleotides read TGTGCCAGCAGTTCGGGACAGGGGGTGGATACGCAGTATTTT.

This clonotype was counted at least ten times. The rearrangement joins TRBV27 to TRBJ2-7, with D hard to call. The CDR3 sequence is 14 residues long. CDR1 and CDR2 from the germline V gene are MNHEY and SMNVEV (reference sequence). V lost 2 bases and J 6 bases, leaving 14 bases between the germline ends. The CDR3 is CASSLTSLPIEQYF. The CDR3 DNA sequence: TGTGCCAGCAGTTTAACGTCCCTCCCAATCGAGCAGTACTTC.